The rows below give T cell receptor beta chains drawn from one sample of a study of tumor-infiltrating lymphocytes in primary liver carcinoma. MiXCR, applied by TCRdb to the multiplex PCR reads, yields one record per CDR3 protein. The sample comprises roughly 100,000 distinct CDR3 sequences, roughly four fifths of which are singletons, and around 21% rests with the top ten. Sequencing was done on a sample of liver tumor tissue from sampling region 3. These receptors all stem from a man between 35 and 55 years old with primary liver carcinoma and hepatitis B virus infection. Both conserved end residues are part of each CDR3. D genes are given only for firm matches.

v_gene: TRBV28; j_gene: TRBJ2-5; d_gene: TRBD2; CDR3aa: CASKPGLAGGTQYF
v_gene: TRBV6-6; j_gene: TRBJ2-3; d_gene: -; CDR3aa: CASSVQEATDTRYF
v_gene: TRBV5-4; j_gene: TRBJ1-6; d_gene: -; CDR3aa: CASSLVRGEDSPLHF
v_gene: TRBV11-1; j_gene: TRBJ1-6; d_gene: -; CDR3aa: CAGSRTLDSPPHF
v_gene: TRBV5-4; j_gene: TRBJ1-6; d_gene: -; CDR3aa: CATSRSLRSYNSPLHF
v_gene: TRBV6-5; j_gene: TRBJ2-3; d_gene: -; CDR3aa: CASSFQSTDTQYF
v_gene: TRBV4-1; j_gene: TRBJ1-6; d_gene: -; CDR3aa: CASSQEHNSYNSPLHF
v_gene: TRBV6-5; j_gene: TRBJ1-2; d_gene: -; CDR3aa: CASSSSTQLDGYTF
v_gene: TRBV24-1; j_gene: TRBJ2-2; d_gene: TRBD1; CDR3aa: CATSPIGTNTGDLFF
v_gene: TRBV28; j_gene: TRBJ2-1; d_gene: -; CDR3aa: CARSFSGLWNEQFF
v_gene: TRBV2; j_gene: TRBJ2-3; d_gene: -; CDR3aa: CASKNSADTQYF
v_gene: TRBV18; j_gene: TRBJ2-3; d_gene: -; CDR3aa: CASSRIAASTDTQYF
v_gene: TRBV5-1; j_gene: TRBJ1-1; d_gene: -; CDR3aa: CASSFGGTGISEALF
v_gene: TRBV6-5; j_gene: TRBJ2-1; d_gene: -; CDR3aa: CASSYSGTCVRGNEQFF
v_gene: TRBV4-2; j_gene: TRBJ2-1; d_gene: TRBD2; CDR3aa: CVGSQLSGLSYNEEFF
v_gene: TRBV9; j_gene: TRBJ1-1; d_gene: -; CDR3aa: CASSVQTEAFF
v_gene: TRBV5-1; j_gene: TRBJ2-4; d_gene: -; CDR3aa: CASSLWDWGNSEYF
v_gene: TRBV29-1; j_gene: TRBJ1-1; d_gene: -; CDR3aa: CSTAPGWGMNTEAFF
v_gene: TRBV6-2/TRBV6-3; j_gene: TRBJ2-1; d_gene: TRBD2; CDR3aa: CASSLTFSGSNEQFF
v_gene: TRBV11-2; j_gene: TRBJ1-5; d_gene: -; CDR3aa: CASSLVGVIGSNQPQHF
v_gene: TRBV29-1; j_gene: TRBJ2-5; d_gene: TRBD2; CDR3aa: CSIRRCGSWAVTQYF
v_gene: TRBV4-3; j_gene: TRBJ2-7; d_gene: -; CDR3aa: CACSQEQHYEQYF
v_gene: TRBV4-3; j_gene: TRBJ1-3; d_gene: TRBD1; CDR3aa: CAGSQAPGQGVGNTIYF
v_gene: TRBV28; j_gene: TRBJ1-1; d_gene: TRBD1; CDR3aa: CACSLRQGRNPEAFF
v_gene: TRBV29-1; j_gene: TRBJ2-7; d_gene: -; CDR3aa: CKTMTSGTGTPYEQYF
v_gene: TRBV29-1; j_gene: TRBJ2-5; d_gene: TRBD1; CDR3aa: CSVEAVRGRAETQHF
v_gene: TRBV6-6; j_gene: TRBJ1-2; d_gene: -; CDR3aa: CASRGAQKGGYTF
v_gene: TRBV9; j_gene: TRBJ2-3; d_gene: -; CDR3aa: CASSTQTDTQYF
v_gene: TRBV5-1; j_gene: TRBJ1-2; d_gene: -; CDR3aa: CASSSGDYGYTF
v_gene: TRBV24-1; j_gene: TRBJ1-5; d_gene: -; CDR3aa: CVTSGAYNNQPQHF
v_gene: TRBV6-2/TRBV6-3; j_gene: TRBJ2-7; d_gene: -; CDR3aa: CLSSYEVPYEQYF
v_gene: TRBV5-1; j_gene: TRBJ2-1; d_gene: TRBD1; CDR3aa: CANSSYRGEQFF
v_gene: TRBV7-8; j_gene: TRBJ2-7; d_gene: TRBD2; CDR3aa: CASSAKTSGPYEQYF
v_gene: TRBV20-1; j_gene: TRBJ2-3; d_gene: -; CDR3aa: CSATRRLTDTQYF
v_gene: TRBV9; j_gene: TRBJ2-1; d_gene: TRBD2; CDR3aa: CANSSRTSGTRDEQFF
v_gene: TRBV11-2; j_gene: TRBJ1-6; d_gene: -; CDR3aa: CASSLYTDSPLHF
v_gene: TRBV11-1; j_gene: TRBJ2-4; d_gene: TRBD2; CDR3aa: CASGFPGTSGTENIQYF
v_gene: TRBV4-1; j_gene: TRBJ2-2; d_gene: -; CDR3aa: CASSGRGDGGELFF
v_gene: TRBV5-5; j_gene: TRBJ2-7; d_gene: -; CDR3aa: CANSLVPREGEQYF
v_gene: TRBV5-4; j_gene: TRBJ2-3; d_gene: -; CDR3aa: CASSVGGPNRDTQYF
v_gene: TRBV2; j_gene: TRBJ2-5; d_gene: -; CDR3aa: CATAKVSETQYF
v_gene: TRBV6-5; j_gene: TRBJ1-6; d_gene: TRBD1; CDR3aa: CASRRDTGVSSPLHF
v_gene: TRBV11-2; j_gene: TRBJ2-7; d_gene: TRBD1; CDR3aa: CANSEDRAVEQYF
v_gene: TRBV14; j_gene: TRBJ2-3; d_gene: -; CDR3aa: CAISPTRTRTDTQYF
v_gene: TRBV6-1; j_gene: TRBJ1-5; d_gene: TRBD1; CDR3aa: CASILQGTTQPQHF
v_gene: TRBV18; j_gene: TRBJ1-1; d_gene: TRBD1; CDR3aa: CASSPLQDRGLQNTEAFF
v_gene: TRBV4-3; j_gene: TRBJ2-1; d_gene: -; CDR3aa: CASSRFPPPEDNELFF
v_gene: TRBV10-3; j_gene: TRBJ2-7; d_gene: TRBD1; CDR3aa: CAIEKGGQGFDQYF
v_gene: TRBV4-1; j_gene: TRBJ2-1; d_gene: -; CDR3aa: CASSQAGTAYNEQFF
v_gene: TRBV6-5; j_gene: TRBJ2-7; d_gene: -; CDR3aa: CANSYGTSSYEQYF
v_gene: TRBV6-5; j_gene: TRBJ1-4; d_gene: -; CDR3aa: CATGRVNEKLFF
v_gene: TRBV29-1; j_gene: TRBJ2-2; d_gene: -; CDR3aa: CNVPEGSGELFF
v_gene: TRBV13; j_gene: TRBJ1-1; d_gene: -; CDR3aa: CAISTRGGGAFF
v_gene: TRBV11-2; j_gene: TRBJ2-7; d_gene: -; CDR3aa: CANSSNMNSYEQYF